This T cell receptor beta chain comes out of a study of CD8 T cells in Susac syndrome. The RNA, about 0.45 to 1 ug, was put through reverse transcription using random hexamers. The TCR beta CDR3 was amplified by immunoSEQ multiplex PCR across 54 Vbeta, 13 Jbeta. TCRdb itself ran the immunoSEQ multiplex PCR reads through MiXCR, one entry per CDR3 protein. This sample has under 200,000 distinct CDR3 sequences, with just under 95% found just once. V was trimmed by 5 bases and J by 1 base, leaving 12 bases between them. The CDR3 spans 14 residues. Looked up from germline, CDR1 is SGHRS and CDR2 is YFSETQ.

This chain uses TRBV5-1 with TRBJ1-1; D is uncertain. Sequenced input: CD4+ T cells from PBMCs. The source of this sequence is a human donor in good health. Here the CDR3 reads CASRVRAGNTEAFF. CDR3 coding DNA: TGCGCCAGCAGGGTAAGGGCGGGGAACACTGAAGCTTTCTTT. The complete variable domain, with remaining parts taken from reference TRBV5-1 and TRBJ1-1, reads KAGVTQTPRYLIKTRGQQVTLSCSPISGHRSVSWYQQTPGQGLQFLFEYFSETQRNKGNFPGRFSGRQFSNSRSEMNVSTLELGDSALYLCASRVRAGNTEAFFGQGTRLTVV.